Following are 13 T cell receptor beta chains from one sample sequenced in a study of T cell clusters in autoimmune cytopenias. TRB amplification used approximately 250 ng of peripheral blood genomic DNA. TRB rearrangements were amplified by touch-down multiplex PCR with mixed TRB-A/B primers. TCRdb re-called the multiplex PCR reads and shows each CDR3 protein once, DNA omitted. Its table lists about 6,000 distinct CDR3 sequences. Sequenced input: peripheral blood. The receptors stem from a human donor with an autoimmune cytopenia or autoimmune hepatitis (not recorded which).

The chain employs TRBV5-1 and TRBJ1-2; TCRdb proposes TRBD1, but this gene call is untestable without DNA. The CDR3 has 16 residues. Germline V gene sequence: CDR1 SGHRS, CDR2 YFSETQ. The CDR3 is CASSLDGQGAGYGYTF.

CDR3 sequence reads: CASSPPGQGEAFF. V and J are TRBV18 and TRBJ1-1; TCRdb proposes TRBD1, but this gene call is untestable without DNA. CDR1 and CDR2 (germline): KGHSH, LQKENI. This CDR3 comprises 13 residues.

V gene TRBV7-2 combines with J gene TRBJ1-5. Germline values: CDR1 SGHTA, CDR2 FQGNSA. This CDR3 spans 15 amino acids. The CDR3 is CASSLVAGRDQPQHF.

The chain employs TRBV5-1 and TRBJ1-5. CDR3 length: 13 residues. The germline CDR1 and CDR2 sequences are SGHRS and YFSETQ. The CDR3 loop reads CASSRKGNQPQHF.

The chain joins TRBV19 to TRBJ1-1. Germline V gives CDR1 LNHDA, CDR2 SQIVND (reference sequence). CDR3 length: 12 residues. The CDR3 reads CASKLLNTEAFF.

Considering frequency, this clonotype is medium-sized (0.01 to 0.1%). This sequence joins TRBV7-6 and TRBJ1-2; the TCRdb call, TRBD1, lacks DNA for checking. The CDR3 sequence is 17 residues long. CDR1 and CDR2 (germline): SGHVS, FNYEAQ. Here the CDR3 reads CASSLAGGSPSNYGYTF. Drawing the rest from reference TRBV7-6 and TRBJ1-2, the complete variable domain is GAGVSQSPRYKVTKRGQDVALRCDPISGHVSLYWYRQALGQGPEFLTYFNYEAQQDKSGLPNDRFSAERPEGSISTLTIQRTEQRDSAMYRCASSLAGGSPSNYGYTFGSGTRLTVV.

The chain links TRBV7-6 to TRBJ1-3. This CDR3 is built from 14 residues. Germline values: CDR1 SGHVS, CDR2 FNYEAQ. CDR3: CASSLGITGNTIYF. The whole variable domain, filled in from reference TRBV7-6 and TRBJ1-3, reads GAGVSQSPRYKVTKRGQDVALRCDPISGHVSLYWYRQALGQGPEFLTYFNYEAQQDKSGLPNDRFSAERPEGSISTLTIQRTEQRDSAMYRCASSLGITGNTIYFGEGSWLTVV.

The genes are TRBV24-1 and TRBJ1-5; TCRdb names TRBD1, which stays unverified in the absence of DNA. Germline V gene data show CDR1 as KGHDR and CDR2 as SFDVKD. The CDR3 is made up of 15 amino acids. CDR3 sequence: CATNRTGGRNQPQHF.

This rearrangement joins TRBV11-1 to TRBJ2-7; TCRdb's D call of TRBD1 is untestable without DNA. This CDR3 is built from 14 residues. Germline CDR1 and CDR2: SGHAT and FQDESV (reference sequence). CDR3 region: CASSRDRGGDEQYF.

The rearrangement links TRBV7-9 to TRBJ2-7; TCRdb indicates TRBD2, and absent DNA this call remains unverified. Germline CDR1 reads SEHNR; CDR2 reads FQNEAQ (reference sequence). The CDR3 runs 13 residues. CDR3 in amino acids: CATAPSGGLEQYF.

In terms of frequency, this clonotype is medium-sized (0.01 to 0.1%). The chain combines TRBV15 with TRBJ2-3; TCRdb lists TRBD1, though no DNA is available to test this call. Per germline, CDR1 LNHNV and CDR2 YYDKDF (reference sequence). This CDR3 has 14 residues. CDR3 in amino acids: CATSSPPGVGTQYF.

CDR3: CASSIGLNEQYF. The V and J genes are TRBV19 and TRBJ2-7. Germline V gene data show CDR1 as LNHDA and CDR2 as SQIVND (reference sequence). The CDR3 runs to 12 residues.

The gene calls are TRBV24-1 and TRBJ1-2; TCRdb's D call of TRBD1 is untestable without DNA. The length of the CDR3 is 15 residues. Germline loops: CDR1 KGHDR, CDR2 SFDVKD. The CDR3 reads CATSDGGQGPYGYTF.